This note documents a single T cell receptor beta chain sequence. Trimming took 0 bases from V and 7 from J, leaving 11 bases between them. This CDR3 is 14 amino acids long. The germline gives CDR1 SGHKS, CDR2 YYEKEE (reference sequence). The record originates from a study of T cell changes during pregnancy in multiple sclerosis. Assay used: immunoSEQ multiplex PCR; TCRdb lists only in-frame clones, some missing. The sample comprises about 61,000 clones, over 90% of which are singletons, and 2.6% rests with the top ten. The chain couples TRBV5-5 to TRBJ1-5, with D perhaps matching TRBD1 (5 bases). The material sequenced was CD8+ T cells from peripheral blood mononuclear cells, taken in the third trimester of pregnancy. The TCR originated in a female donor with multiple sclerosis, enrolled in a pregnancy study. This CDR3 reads CASSLGQKGQPQHF. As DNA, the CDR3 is TGTGCCAGCAGCTTGGGGCAAAAGGGGCAGCCCCAGCATTTT.